These 26 T cell receptor beta chains were sequenced from one sample in a study of T cell responses to AZD1222 COVID-19 vaccine (dated by TCRdb to the early 2020s). The time point label on this specimen signifies: baseline before first vaccination. Library construction relied on the immunoSEQ multiplex PCR assay. Not all clones reach the TCRdb copy of this immuneACCESS table, which keeps in-frame sequences only. Checked studies attribute under half of the gap to unresolved V genes and leave the rest unexplained. This sample has 100,000 or so clones in its table, and 88% of those were observed once. The ten biggest clones cover more than 9% of the sample. The sample was peripheral blood, taken on day 0 of AZD1222 vaccination. These receptors all stem from an adult in good health.

Only a few counts were recorded for this clone. The V call is TRBV20-1, the J call TRBJ2-7; TRBD2 aligns across 7 bases. This CDR3 is 12 amino acids long. Trimming took 3 bases from V and 5 from J; bases not matched to a gene: 4. CDR1 is DFQATT and CDR2 is SNEGSKA in the germline V gene (reference sequence). CDR3 coding DNA: TGCAGTGCTAGTGGAGGGAGGGACGAGCAGTACTTC. Amino acid sequence: CSASGGRDEQYF.

The chain is built from TRBV12-3 or TRBV12-4 and TRBJ1-4; unclear D gene. The CDR3 has 12 amino acids. V lost 0 bases and J lost 7, with 3 bases in between. The DNA of the CDR3 is TGTGCCAGCAGTTTAGCCTTTGAAAAACTGTTTTTT. Translation: CASSLAFEKLFF.

The chain couples TRBV6-8 to TRBJ1-6; D is uncertain. The CDR3 spans 10 residues. Germline CDR1 reads MNHGY; CDR2 reads SAAAGT. V was trimmed by 4 bases and J by 13 bases, leaving 5 bases between them. The CDR3, as DNA: TGTGCCAGCAGTTGTGTCCCCCTCCACTTT. It specifies CASSCVPLHF.

CDR3 nucleotides: TGTGCCTGGAGTCAAGGACCCTACGAGCAGTACTTC. Its translation: CAWSQGPYEQYF. V usage is TRBV30 and J usage is TRBJ2-7; D unresolved. Trimming removed 2 bases from V and 2 bases from J, with 7 bases in between. The CDR3 is 12 residues long. CDR1 and CDR2 (germline): GTSNPN, SVGIG (reference sequence).

This clone has a handful of counts. The rearrangement joins TRBV2 to TRBJ2-5; D is unclear. The germline CDR1 and CDR2 sequences are SNHLY and FYNNEI. CDR3 length equals 10 residues. The V end lost 9 bases, the J end lost 5 bases, and 7 bases lay between the germline ends. Written as DNA, the CDR3 is TGTGCCAGTCATCTGGAGACCCAGTACTTC. Encoded protein: CASHLETQYF.

This chain joins TRBV3-1 (or the pseudogene TRBV3-2) and TRBJ2-3; D gene unclear. The V end was cut by 8 bases, the J end by 0 bases, with 9 bases between. The CDR3 totals 13 residues. The germline CDR1 and CDR2 sequences are LGHDT and YNNKEL (reference sequence). CDR3 region: CASGRFSTDTQYF. DNA of the CDR3: TGTGCCAGCGGTCGGTTCAGCACAGATACGCAGTATTTT.

This clone was observed once. The genes are TRBV28 and TRBJ2-1; perhaps TRBD2 as D (5 bases). The germline V gene has CDR1 MDHEN and CDR2 SYDVKM. Between the trimmed V and J ends, which lost 7 bases and 4 bases, there was a span of 11 bases. The CDR3 has 13 amino acids. CDR3 amino acids: CASNTRIYNEQFF. CDR3 DNA: TGTGCCAGCAATACTAGGATTTACAATGAGCAGTTCTTC.

The chain links TRBV11-1 to TRBJ2-3; D is unclear. Germline assignment: CDR1 SGHAT and CDR2 FQDESV (reference sequence). The V end was cut by 5 bases, the J end by 5 bases, with 8 bases between. The CDR3 has 12 residues. CDR3 bases: TGTGCCAGCAGCCCAAGGATAGATACGCAGTATTTT. Translating gives CASSPRIDTQYF.

The chain is built from TRBV12-3 or TRBV12-4 and TRBJ2-4; D unclear. V lost 3 bases and J lost 8, with 11 bases in between. The CDR3 is 13 residues long. The CDR3 DNA is TGTGCCAGCAGTTTCCGGGCTGAGGACATTCAGTACTTC. The encoded protein is CASSFRAEDIQYF.

This clone was found a few times. This chain uses TRBV29-1 with TRBJ2-3, with D possibly being TRBD1 (6 bases). The CDR3 has 15 amino acids. V lost 5 bases to trimming and J lost 1 base, with 16 bases between them. Germline CDR1 and CDR2: SQVTM and ANQGSEA. CDR3 DNA sequence: TGCAGCGTTCCCCGCCCCAACAGGGGCACAGATACGCAGTATTTT. Amino acid sequence: CSVPRPNRGTDTQYF.

The J gene is TRBJ2-7, the V gene TRBV4-1, with a tentative D call TRBD1 (6 bases). Germline CDR1 is MGHRA and CDR2 is YSYEKL. The CDR3 covers 14 residues. V lost 3 bases, J lost 7 bases, and 16 bases lay in between. The CDR3 is CASSQAWAGVEQYF. CDR3 sequence (DNA): TGCGCCAGCAGCCAGGCCTGGGCAGGGGTTGAGCAGTACTTC.

This chain joins TRBV4-1 and TRBJ2-7, with TRBD2 matching over 9 bases. With V trimmed by 1 base and J by 3 bases, 7 bases remained unmatched. Germline CDR1 is MGHRA and CDR2 is YSYEKL. The CDR3 is 16 residues long. The CDR3 here is CASSQVSGSHSYEQYF. The DNA of the CDR3 is TGCGCCAGCAGCCAAGTTAGCGGGAGTCACAGCTACGAGCAGTACTTC.

The J gene is TRBJ1-5, the V gene TRBV7-2, with unresolved D. The ends were cut back, 4 bases at V and 8 bases at J, with 12 bases in the middle. CDR1 is SGHTA and CDR2 is FQGNSA in the germline V gene. The CDR3 covers 13 residues. Written as DNA, the CDR3 is TGTGCCAGCAGCTACCAGACGAGAGAGCCCCAGCATTTT. Protein sequence: CASSYQTREPQHF.

The chain couples TRBV5-1 to TRBJ2-7, with D possibly being TRBD2 (5 bases). The V end lost 4 bases, the J end lost 0 bases, and 14 bases lay between the germline ends. CDR1 SGHRS and CDR2 YFSETQ come from the germline V gene. The CDR3 sequence is 15 residues long. The CDR3 DNA is TGCGCCAGCAGCCCGGGGAGCGAGGTCTCCTACGAGCAGTACTTC. The encoded protein is CASSPGSEVSYEQYF.

The CDR3 here is CASSDGQLRTEAFF. The CDR3 coding sequence is TGTGCCAGCAGTGATGGACAATTGAGAACTGAAGCTTTCTTT. The chain combines TRBV6-1 with TRBJ1-1; possible D gene TRBD1, 5 bases. V shed 3 bases and J shed 5 bases, with 13 bases lying between them. The CDR3 is 14 amino acids. Looked up from germline, CDR1 is MNHNS and CDR2 is SASEGT.

V is TRBV19 and J is TRBJ1-4, with TRBD1 identical over 8 bases. The CDR3 consists of 15 residues. In germline, CDR1 is LNHDA, CDR2 SQIVND (reference sequence). The ends lost 0 bases at V and 11 bases at J; junction bases unmatched: 8. As DNA, the CDR3 is TGTGCCAGTAGTATAGATGGACAGGGAAGATGGAAACTGTTTTTT. It yields the protein CASSIDGQGRWKLFF.

CDR3 bases: TGCAGCGTGCCCCGGGACAGGGGAACAGATACGCAGTATTTT. Its protein is CSVPRDRGTDTQYF. The chain employs TRBV29-1 and TRBJ2-3, with 10 bases lining up with TRBD1. V was pared by 6 bases and J by 3 bases, with 6 bases of the junction left unmatched. This CDR3 contains 14 residues. Germline values: CDR1 SQVTM, CDR2 ANQGSEA.

The chain is built from TRBV28 and TRBJ2-7; 8 positions match TRBD2. The germline V gene has CDR1 MDHEN and CDR2 SYDVKM. This CDR3 spans 14 amino acids. The ends lost 6 bases at V and 6 bases at J; junction bases unmatched: 10. The CDR3 DNA reads TGTGCCAGCAGGCCGGGACTAGGGGGAGGCGAGCAGTACTTC. This gives the protein CASRPGLGGGEQYF.

The chain uses TRBV11-2 and TRBJ2-5, with D hard to call. CDR1 is SGHAT and CDR2 is FQNNGV in the germline V gene. Trimming left V 5 bases short and J 0 bases short, with 10 bases between. The CDR3 length is 14 residues. DNA of the CDR3: TGTGCCAGCAGCAGGGCGATCAACCAAGAGACCCAGTACTTC. Its translation: CASSRAINQETQYF. Full variable domain (remainder filled in from reference TRBV11-2 and TRBJ2-5): EAGVAQSPRYKIIEKRQSVAFWCNPISGHATLYWYQQILGQGPKLLIQFQNNGVVDDSQLPKDRFSAERLKGVDSTLKIQPAKLEDSAVYLCASSRAINQETQYFGPGTRLLVL.

The V call is TRBV7-9, the J call TRBJ2-5; 7 positions match TRBD2. The length of the CDR3 is 13 residues. Germline CDR1 reads SEHNR; CDR2 reads FQNEAQ (reference sequence). The junction had 3 bases not matched to a gene; V was cut back by 4 bases and J by 4 bases. CDR3 protein: CASSYGLGETQYF. The CDR3 DNA sequence: TGTGCCAGCAGCTACGGACTAGGAGAGACCCAGTACTTC.

The chain has TRBV19 and TRBJ2-1; no definite D call. The CDR3 loop spans 15 amino acids. The V gene lost 4 bases and the J gene lost 0 bases, with 10 bases spanning the gap. Germline values: CDR1 LNHDA, CDR2 SQIVND (reference sequence). The CDR3 sequence is CASSKDRSSYNEQFF. The CDR3 DNA follows: TGTGCCAGTAGTAAAGACCGAAGCTCCTACAATGAGCAGTTCTTC.

J is TRBJ2-3 and V is TRBV29-1; 7 positions agree with TRBD2. CDR1 SQVTM and CDR2 ANQGSEA come from the germline V gene. The length of the CDR3 is 14 residues. V lost 6 bases to trimming and J lost 2 bases; unmatched junction nucleotides: 8. The CDR3 protein is CSVSSSGYTDTQYF. CDR3 nucleotide sequence: TGCAGCGTGTCCTCTAGCGGTTACACAGATACGCAGTATTTT.

The chain is built from TRBV19 and TRBJ2-4; tentatively, D is TRBD2 (6 bases). Looked up from germline, CDR1 is LNHDA and CDR2 is SQIVND (reference sequence). The CDR3 has 14 residues. Trimming stripped 5 bases from V and 4 bases from J, with 12 bases between. CDR3 in amino acids: CASSSPGDKNIQYF. CDR3 sequence (DNA): TGTGCCAGTAGTTCTCCGGGGGATAAAAACATTCAGTACTTC.

The chain carries TRBV5-1 and TRBJ2-1; 9 bases fit TRBD1. The CDR3 covers 15 residues. Trimming cost V 5 bases and J 7 bases; bases outside gene matches: 10. Per germline, CDR1 SGHRS and CDR2 YFSETQ. This CDR3 reads CASSSGQGRGNEQFF. In nucleotides, the CDR3 is TGCGCCAGCAGTTCAGGACAGGGGAGGGGGAATGAGCAGTTCTTC. Full variable domain (rest looked up from reference TRBV5-1 and TRBJ2-1): KAGVTQTPRYLIKTRGQQVTLSCSPISGHRSVSWYQQTPGQGLQFLFEYFSETQRNKGNFPGRFSGRQFSNSRSEMNVSTLELGDSALYLCASSSGQGRGNEQFFGPGTRLTVL.

The V and J genes are TRBV24-1 and TRBJ2-7, with TRBD2 matching 16 bases. This CDR3 spans 14 amino acids. With V trimmed by 10 bases and J by 5 bases, 4 bases remained unmatched. Germline CDR1 is KGHDR and CDR2 is SFDVKD. The CDR3 DNA is TGTGCCACAGCCGGGACTAGCGGGAGGGACGAGCAGTACTTC. Its translation: CATAGTSGRDEQYF.

This clone was detected only once. The rearrangement joins TRBV7-3 to TRBJ2-5; D might be TRBD2 (6 bases). The CDR3 is made up of 18 amino acids. Trimming stripped 6 bases from V and 5 bases from J, with 28 bases between. Looked up from germline, CDR1 is SGHTA and CDR2 is FQGTGA. This CDR3 is CASRHLLGLSGAGETQYF. CDR3 nucleotides: TGTGCCAGCAGACACCTATTGGGTCTTTCCGGGGCGGGGGAGACCCAGTACTTC.